The next 3 T cell receptor beta chains were all read from a single sample in a study of T cells in Graves' hyperthyroidism and ophthalmopathy. Amplification of TCR beta CDR3 regions used RNA as the template. A first-round RT-PCR of the TCR CDR3 used the HTBI primer set. A single record per CDR3 protein comes from TCRdb applying MiXCR to the multiplex PCR reads. The data contain 500,000 to 600,000 distinct CDR3 sequences, more than 45% of them singletons. The sequenced sample was peripheral blood or thyroid tissue (not recorded which). The source is a woman between 18 and 30 years old with Graves' hyperthyroidism.

This clonotype was observed a few times. V usage is TRBV6-5 and J usage is TRBJ1-2, with D perhaps TRBD1 (5 bases). There are 13 residues in the CDR3. Germline CDR1 and CDR2: MNHEY and SVGAGI. V was trimmed by 2 bases and J by 6 bases, leaving 10 bases between them. In nucleotides, the CDR3 is TGTGCCAGCAGTTACCAGGCAGGGAATGGCTACACCTTC. Translated: CASSYQAGNGYTF.

This sequence joins TRBV2 and TRBJ2-5; D possibly matches TRBD1 or TRBD2 (6 bases each). The J call may be wrong; the DNA end is better matched by TRBJ2-1. The germline gives CDR1 SNHLY, CDR2 FYNNEI. There are 14 residues in the CDR3. This CDR3 is CATRGTEGGDEQFF. In DNA form, the CDR3 reads TGTGCCACCCGGGGTACGGAGGGGGGTGATGAGCAGTTCTTC.

This clonotype has a handful of counts. The J gene is TRBJ2-7, the V gene TRBV7-3, with 7 bases that match TRBD1. V was pared by 2 bases and J by 0 bases, with 4 bases of the junction left unmatched. The CDR3 totals 15 residues. Per germline, CDR1 SGHTA and CDR2 FQGTGA. In nucleotides, the CDR3 is TGTGCCAGCAGCTTAGACAGGGTGATCTCCTACGAGCAGTACTTC. Translation: CASSLDRVISYEQYF. The variable domain in full, with the rest retrieved from reference TRBV7-3 and TRBJ2-7, is GAGVSQTPSNKVTEKGKYVELRCDPISGHTALYWYRQSLGQGPEFLIYFQGTGAADDSGLPNDRFFAVRPEGSVSTLKIQRTERGDSAVYLCASSLDRVISYEQYFGPGTRLTVT.